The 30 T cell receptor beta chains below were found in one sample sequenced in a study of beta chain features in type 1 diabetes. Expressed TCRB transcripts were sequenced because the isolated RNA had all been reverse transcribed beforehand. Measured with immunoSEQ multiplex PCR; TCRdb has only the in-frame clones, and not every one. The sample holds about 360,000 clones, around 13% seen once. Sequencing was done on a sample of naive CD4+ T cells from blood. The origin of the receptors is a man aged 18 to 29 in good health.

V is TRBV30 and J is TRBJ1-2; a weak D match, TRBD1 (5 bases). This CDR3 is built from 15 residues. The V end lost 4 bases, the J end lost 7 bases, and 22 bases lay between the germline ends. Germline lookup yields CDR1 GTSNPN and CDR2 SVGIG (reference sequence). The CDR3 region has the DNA TGTGCCTGGATCCTAAGGGGCAGGGAACCAGGTGGCTACACCTTC. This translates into CAWILRGREPGGYTF.

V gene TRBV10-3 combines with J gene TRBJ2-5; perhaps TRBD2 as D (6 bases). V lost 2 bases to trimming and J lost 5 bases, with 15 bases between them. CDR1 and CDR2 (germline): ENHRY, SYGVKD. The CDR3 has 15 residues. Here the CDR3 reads CAISEDSSGSETQYF. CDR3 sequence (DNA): TGTGCCATCAGTGAGGATAGTAGCGGTTCGGAGACCCAGTACTTC.

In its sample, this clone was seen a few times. DNA of the CDR3: TGCAGCGCTAGGGACTACCTTCGCACAGATACGCAGTATTTT. It is translated as CSARDYLRTDTQYF. This chain connects TRBV29-1 to TRBJ2-3; 7 positions match TRBD2. J was trimmed by 1 base and V by 7 bases; bases with no gene match: 8. The CDR3 has 14 residues. Looked up from germline, CDR1 is SQVTM and CDR2 is ANQGSEA.

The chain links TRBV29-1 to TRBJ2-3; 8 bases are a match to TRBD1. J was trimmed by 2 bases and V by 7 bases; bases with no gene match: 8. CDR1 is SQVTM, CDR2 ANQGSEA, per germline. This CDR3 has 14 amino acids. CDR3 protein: CSERQGLPTDTQYF. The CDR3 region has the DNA TGCAGCGAGCGACAGGGGCTCCCCACAGATACGCAGTATTTT.

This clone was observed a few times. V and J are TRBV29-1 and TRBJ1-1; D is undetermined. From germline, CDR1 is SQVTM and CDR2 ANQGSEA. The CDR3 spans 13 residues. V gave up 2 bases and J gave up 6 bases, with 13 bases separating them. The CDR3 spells CSVEKRVTPEAFF. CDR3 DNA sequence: TGCAGCGTTGAAAAGCGGGTAACCCCTGAAGCTTTCTTT.

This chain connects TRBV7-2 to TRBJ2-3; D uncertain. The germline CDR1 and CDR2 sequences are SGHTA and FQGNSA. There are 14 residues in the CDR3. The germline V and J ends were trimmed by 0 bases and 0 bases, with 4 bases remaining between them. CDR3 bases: TGTGCCAGCAGCTTAGCCGGGAGCACAGATACGCAGTATTTT. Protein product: CASSLAGSTDTQYF.

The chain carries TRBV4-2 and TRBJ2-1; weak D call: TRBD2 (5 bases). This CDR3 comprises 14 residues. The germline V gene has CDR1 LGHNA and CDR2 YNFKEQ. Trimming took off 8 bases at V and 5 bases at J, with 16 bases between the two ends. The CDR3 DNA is TGTGCCAGCCGGCCCGGAGGTACCAACAATGAGCAGTTCTTC. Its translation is CASRPGGTNNEQFF.

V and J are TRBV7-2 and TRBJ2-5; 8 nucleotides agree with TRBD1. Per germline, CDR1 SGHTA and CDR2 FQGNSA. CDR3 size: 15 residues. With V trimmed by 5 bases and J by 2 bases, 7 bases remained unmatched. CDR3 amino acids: CASSPMTGEQETQYF. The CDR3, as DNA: TGTGCCAGCAGCCCCATGACAGGGGAACAAGAGACCCAGTACTTC.

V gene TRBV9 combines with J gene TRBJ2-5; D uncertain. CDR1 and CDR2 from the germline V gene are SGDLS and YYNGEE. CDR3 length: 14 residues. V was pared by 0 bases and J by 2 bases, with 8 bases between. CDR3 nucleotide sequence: TGTGCCAGCAGCGTAGGTTTCCTTCAAGAGACCCAGTACTTC. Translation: CASSVGFLQETQYF. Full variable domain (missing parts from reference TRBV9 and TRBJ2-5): DSGVTQTPKHLITATGQRVTLRCSPRSGDLSVYWYQQSLDQGLQFLIQYYNGEERAKGNILERFSAQQFPDLHSELNLSSLELGDSALYFCASSVGFLQETQYFGPGTRLLVL.

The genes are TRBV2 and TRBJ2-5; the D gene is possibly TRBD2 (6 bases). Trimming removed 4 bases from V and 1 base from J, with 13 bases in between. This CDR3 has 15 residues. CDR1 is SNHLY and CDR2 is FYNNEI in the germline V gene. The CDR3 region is CASSGFGGSQETQYF. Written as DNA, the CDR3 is TGTGCCAGCAGTGGGTTCGGGGGTTCCCAAGAGACCCAGTACTTC. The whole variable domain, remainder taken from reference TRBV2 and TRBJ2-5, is EPEVTQTPSHQVTQMGQEVILRCVPISNHLYFYWYRQILGQKVEFLVSFYNNEISEKSEIFDDQFSVERPDGSNFTLKIRSTKLEDSAMYFCASSGFGGSQETQYFGPGTRLLVL.

The DNA for the CDR3 is TGTGCCAGCTCACCACCCATAAGCGATGAGCAGTTCTTC. It is translated as CASSPPISDEQFF. The genes are TRBV18 and TRBJ2-1; D remains unclear. V was cut by 0 bases and J by 8 bases, with 8 bases left in between. Germline CDR1 KGHSH, CDR2 LQKENI. The CDR3 is 13 residues long.

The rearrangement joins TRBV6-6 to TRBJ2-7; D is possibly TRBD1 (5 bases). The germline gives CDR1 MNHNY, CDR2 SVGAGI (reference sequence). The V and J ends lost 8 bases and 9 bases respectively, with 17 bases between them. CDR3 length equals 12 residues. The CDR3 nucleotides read TGTGCCAGCGGAGAAGACAGAACGGGGCAGTACTTC. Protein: CASGEDRTGQYF.

In DNA, the CDR3 is TGCGCCAGCAGCGTGACAGGGTCGAGCACTGAAGCTTTCTTT. It is translated as CASSVTGSSTEAFF. This chain connects TRBV5-1 to TRBJ1-1; 7 positions agree with TRBD1. V lost 4 bases and J lost 4; bases outside the gene matches: 7. The germline CDR1 and CDR2 sequences are SGHRS and YFSETQ. The CDR3 loop spans 14 amino acids.

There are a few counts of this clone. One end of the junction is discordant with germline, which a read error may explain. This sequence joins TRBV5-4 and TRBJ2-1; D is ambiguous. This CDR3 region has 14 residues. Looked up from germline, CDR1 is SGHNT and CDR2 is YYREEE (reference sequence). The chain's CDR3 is CASSHATVENEQFF. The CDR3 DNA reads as TGCGCCAGCAGCCACGCTACAGTCGAGAATGAGCAGTTCTTC.

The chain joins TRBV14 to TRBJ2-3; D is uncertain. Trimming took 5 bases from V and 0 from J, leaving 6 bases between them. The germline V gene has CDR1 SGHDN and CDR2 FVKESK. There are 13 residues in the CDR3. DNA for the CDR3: TGTGCCAGCAGCGGAGACAGCACAGATACGCAGTATTTT. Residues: CASSGDSTDTQYF. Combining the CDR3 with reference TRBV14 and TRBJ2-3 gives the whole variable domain EAGVTQFPSHSVIEKGQTVTLRCDPISGHDNLYWYRRVMGKEIKFLLHFVKESKQDESGMPNNRFLAERTGGTYSTLKVQPAELEDSGVYFCASSGDSTDTQYFGPGTRLTVL.

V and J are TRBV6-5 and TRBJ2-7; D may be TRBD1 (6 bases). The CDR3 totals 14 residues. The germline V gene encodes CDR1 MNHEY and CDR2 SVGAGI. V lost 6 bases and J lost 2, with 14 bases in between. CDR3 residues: CASRKQGKPYEQYF. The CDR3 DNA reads TGTGCCAGCAGAAAGCAGGGGAAACCCTACGAGCAGTACTTC.

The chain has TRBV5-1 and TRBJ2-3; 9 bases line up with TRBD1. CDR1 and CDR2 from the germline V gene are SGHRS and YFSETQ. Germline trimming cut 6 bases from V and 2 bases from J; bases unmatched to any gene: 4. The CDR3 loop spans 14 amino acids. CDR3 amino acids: CASTRDRATDTQYF. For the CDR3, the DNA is TGCGCCAGCACCCGGGACAGGGCCACAGATACGCAGTATTTT. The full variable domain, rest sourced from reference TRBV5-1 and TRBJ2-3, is KAGVTQTPRYLIKTRGQQVTLSCSPISGHRSVSWYQQTPGQGLQFLFEYFSETQRNKGNFPGRFSGRQFSNSRSEMNVSTLELGDSALYLCASTRDRATDTQYFGPGTRLTVL.

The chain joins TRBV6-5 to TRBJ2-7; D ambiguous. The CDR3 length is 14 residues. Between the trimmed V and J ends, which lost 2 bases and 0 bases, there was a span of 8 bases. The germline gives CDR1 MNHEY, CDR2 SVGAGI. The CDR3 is CASSYAENSYEQYF. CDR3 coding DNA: TGTGCCAGCAGTTACGCGGAGAACTCCTACGAGCAGTACTTC.

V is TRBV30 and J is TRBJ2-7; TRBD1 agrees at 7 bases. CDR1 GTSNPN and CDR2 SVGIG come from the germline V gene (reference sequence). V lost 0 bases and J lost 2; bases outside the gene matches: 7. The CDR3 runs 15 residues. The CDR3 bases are TGTGCCTGGAGTGTTTCCGGGACAGCACCCTACGAGCAGTACTTC. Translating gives CAWSVSGTAPYEQYF.

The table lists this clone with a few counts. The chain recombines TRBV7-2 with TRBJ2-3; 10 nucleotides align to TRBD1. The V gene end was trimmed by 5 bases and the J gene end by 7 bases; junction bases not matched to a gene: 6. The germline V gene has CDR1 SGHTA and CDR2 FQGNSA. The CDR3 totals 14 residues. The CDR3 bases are TGTGCCAGCAGCGTTTCGGGACAGGGGAATACGCAGTATTTT. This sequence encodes CASSVSGQGNTQYF. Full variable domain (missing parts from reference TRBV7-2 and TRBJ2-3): GAGVSQSPSNKVTEKGKDVELRCDPISGHTALYWYRQSLGQGLEFLIYFQGNSAPDKSGLPSDRFSAERTGGSVSTLTIQRTQQEDSAVYLCASSVSGQGNTQYFGPGTRLTVL.

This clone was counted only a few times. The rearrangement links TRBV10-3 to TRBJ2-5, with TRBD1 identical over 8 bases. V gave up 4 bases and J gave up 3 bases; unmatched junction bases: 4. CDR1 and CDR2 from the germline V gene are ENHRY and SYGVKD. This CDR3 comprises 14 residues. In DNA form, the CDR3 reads TGTGCCATCAGTGGGACAGGGAGGAAAGAGACCCAGTACTTC. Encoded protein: CAISGTGRKETQYF.

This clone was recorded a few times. This chain's CDR3 is CASSWTTGSTEAFF. The CDR3 DNA reads TGTGCCAGCAGTTGGACGACAGGGAGCACTGAAGCTTTCTTT. The chain couples TRBV27 to TRBJ1-1; TRBD1 matches 7 bases. Germline CDR1 and CDR2: MNHEY and SMNVEV (reference sequence). The CDR3 consists of 14 residues. Trimming took 4 bases from V and 4 from J; bases not matched to a gene: 6.

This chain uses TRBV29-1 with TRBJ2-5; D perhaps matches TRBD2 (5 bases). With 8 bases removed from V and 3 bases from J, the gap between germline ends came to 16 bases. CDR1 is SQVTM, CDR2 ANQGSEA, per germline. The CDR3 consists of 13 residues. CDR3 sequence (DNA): TGCAGCATGGGCGGGTGGGTGGAAGAGACCCAGTACTTC. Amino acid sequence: CSMGGWVEETQYF. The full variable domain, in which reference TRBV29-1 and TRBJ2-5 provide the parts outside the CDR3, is SAVISQKPSRDICQRGTSLTIQCQVDSQVTMMFWYRQQPGQSLTLIATANQGSEATYESGFVIDKFPISRPNLTFSTLTVSNMSPEDSSIYLCSMGGWVEETQYFGPGTRLLVL.

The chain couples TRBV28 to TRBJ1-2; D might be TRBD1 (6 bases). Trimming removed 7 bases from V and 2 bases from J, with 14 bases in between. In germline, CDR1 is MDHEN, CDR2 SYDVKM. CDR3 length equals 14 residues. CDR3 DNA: TGTGCCAGCACGAAACAGGGTAGAAACTATGGCTACACCTTC. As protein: CASTKQGRNYGYTF.

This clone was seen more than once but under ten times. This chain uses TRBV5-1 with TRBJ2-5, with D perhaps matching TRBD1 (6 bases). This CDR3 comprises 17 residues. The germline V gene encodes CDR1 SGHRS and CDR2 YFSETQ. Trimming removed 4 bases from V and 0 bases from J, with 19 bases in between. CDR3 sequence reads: CASSPTGNPSYQETQYF. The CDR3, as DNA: TGCGCCAGCAGCCCCACAGGGAACCCATCGTACCAAGAGACCCAGTACTTC.

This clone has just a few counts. Here the CDR3 DNA reads TGTGCCAGCAGCGTCAACCCGGGACTAGCGGGGAGCACAGATACGCAGTATTTT. It specifies CASSVNPGLAGSTDTQYF. The chain has TRBV9 and TRBJ2-3; TRBD2 matches 13 bases. The CDR3 is made up of 18 amino acids. J was trimmed by 0 bases and V by 2 bases; bases with no gene match: 6. CDR1 is SGDLS, CDR2 YYNGEE, per germline.

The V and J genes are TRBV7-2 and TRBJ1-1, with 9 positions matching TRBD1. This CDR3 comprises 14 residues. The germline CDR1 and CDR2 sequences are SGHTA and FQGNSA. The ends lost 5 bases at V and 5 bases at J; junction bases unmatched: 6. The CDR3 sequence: CASSKGQGGTEAFF. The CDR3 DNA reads TGTGCCAGCAGCAAGGGACAGGGAGGGACTGAAGCTTTCTTT.

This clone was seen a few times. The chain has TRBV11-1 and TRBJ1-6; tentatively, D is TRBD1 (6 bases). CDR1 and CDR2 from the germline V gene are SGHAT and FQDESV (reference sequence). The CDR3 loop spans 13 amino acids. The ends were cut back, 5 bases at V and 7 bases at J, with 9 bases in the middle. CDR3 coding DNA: TGTGCCAGCAGCCCACAGGGAAATTCACCCCTCCACTTT. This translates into CASSPQGNSPLHF.

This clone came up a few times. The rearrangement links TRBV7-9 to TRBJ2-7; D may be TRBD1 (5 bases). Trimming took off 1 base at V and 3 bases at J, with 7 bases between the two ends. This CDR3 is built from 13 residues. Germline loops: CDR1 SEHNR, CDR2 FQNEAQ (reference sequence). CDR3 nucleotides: TGTGCCAGCAGCTTAGGACAGCTCTACGAGCAGTACTTC. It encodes CASSLGQLYEQYF.

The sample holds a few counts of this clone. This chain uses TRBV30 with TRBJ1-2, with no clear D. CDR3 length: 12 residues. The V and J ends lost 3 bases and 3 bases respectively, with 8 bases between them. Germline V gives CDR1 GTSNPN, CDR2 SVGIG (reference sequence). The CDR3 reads CAWRIADYGYTF. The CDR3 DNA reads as TGTGCCTGGAGGATCGCGGACTATGGCTACACCTTC.